Reported below is one TCR beta chain. As yet, its antigen is unknown. The data stem from a study of cytomegalovirus exposure and HLA in healthy donors. Trimming removed 7 bases from V and 2 bases from J; junction bases left unmatched: 9. Per germline, CDR1 MNHEY and CDR2 SVGAGI. This CDR3 spans 15 amino acids. The primer mix had 60 Vbeta and 13 Jbeta primers. Sequenced by immunoSEQ multiplex PCR; TCRdb stores in-frame clones only, minus some. The sample lists 150,000 to 200,000 clones, more than 85% occurring once. Whole-study results and caveats: HLA alleles showed associations with some 17,000 TCR beta sequences in a later analysis, at a 0.05 false discovery rate.

The gene calls are TRBV6-5 and TRBJ2-3; 7 positions match TRBD2. Sample: PBMCs. The receptor was derived from a girl less than two years old in good health and CMV-seronegative. The CDR3 bases are TGTGCCAGCAAGCGGGGTCCAACCCCCACAGATACGCAGTATTTT. This gives the protein CASKRGPTPTDTQYF.